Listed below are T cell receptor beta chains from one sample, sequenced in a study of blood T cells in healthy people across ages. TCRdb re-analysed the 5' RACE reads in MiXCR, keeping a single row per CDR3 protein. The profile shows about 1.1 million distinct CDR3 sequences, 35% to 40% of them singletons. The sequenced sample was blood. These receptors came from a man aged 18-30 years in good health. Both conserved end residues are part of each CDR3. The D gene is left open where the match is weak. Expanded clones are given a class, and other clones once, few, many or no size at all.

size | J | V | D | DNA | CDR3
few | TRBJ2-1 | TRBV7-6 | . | TGTGCCAGCAGCTTAGTGCGCATTGGGGAGCAGTTCTTC | CASSLVRIGEQFF
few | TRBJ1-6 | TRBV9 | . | TGTGCCAGCAGCGTATGGGGACATCGTTTTTCACCCCTCCACTTT | CASSVWGHRFSPLHF
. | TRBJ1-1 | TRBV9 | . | TGTGCCAGCAGCCCGACCGGACAATGGGATGAAGCTTTCTTT | CASSPTGQWDEAFF
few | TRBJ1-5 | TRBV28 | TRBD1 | TGTGCCAGCAGTTTGTTACAGGGGAGGGTTCAGCCCCAGCATTTT | CASSLLQGRVQPQHF
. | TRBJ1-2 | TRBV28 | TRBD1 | TGTGCCAGCAGTTCACCACAGGGGGCTTCCTATTGGTACACCTTC | CASSSPQGASYWYTF
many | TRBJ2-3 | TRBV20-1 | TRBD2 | TGCAGTGCTAGTCCCGGACTAGTCGGCACAGATACGCAGTATTTT | CSASPGLVGTDTQYF
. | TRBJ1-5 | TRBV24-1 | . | TGTGCCACCAGTGACACGGGGAATCAGCCCCAGCATTTT | CATSDTGNQPQHF
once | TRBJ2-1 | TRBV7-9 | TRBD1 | TGTGCCAGCAGCCCCCGGGACAGCTCCTACGAGCAGTTCTTC | CASSPRDSSYEQFF
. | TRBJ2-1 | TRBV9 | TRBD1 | TGTGCCAGCAGCTCGGGACAGGCTTACAATGAGCAGTTCTTC | CASSSGQAYNEQFF
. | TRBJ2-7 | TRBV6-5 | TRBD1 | TGTGCCAGCAGTAACCGCGGGACAGGATACCCCTACGAGCAGTACTTC | CASSNRGTGYPYEQYF
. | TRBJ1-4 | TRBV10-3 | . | TGTGCCAGCGCCGGGACTTCAACTAATGAAAAACTGTTTTTT | CASAGTSTNEKLFF
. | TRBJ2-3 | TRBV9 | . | TGTGCCAGCAGCGTAGGAGTAGCGACAGATACGCAGTATTTT | CASSVGVATDTQYF
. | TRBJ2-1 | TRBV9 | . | TGTGCCAGCAGCACGGATACAGGGTTCAATGAGCAGTTCTTC | CASSTDTGFNEQFF
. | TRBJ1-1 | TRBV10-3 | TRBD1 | TGTGCCATCAGTAGGGGACAGGGGCTGAACACTGAAGCTTTCTTT | CAISRGQGLNTEAFF
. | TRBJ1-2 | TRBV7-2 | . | TGTGCCAGCAGCTTTGGGATGACCTATGGCTACACCTTC | CASSFGMTYGYTF
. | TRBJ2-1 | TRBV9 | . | TGTGCCAGCAGCGCCCGGGACATAGGGGACCTGTTCTTC | CASSARDIGDLFF
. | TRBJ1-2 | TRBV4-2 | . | TGTGCCAGCAGCCAAGATCCTACAGGGCTGGACGGCTACACCTTC | CASSQDPTGLDGYTF
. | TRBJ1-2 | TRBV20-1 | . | TGCAGTGCTAGAGATTCATACGGGTACTATGGCTACACCTTC | CSARDSYGYYGYTF
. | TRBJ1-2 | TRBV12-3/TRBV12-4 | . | TGTGCCAGCGTGACCAGGGGTAACTATGGCTACACCTTC | CASVTRGNYGYTF
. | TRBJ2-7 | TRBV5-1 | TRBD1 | TGCGCCAGCAGCTTGAACAGGGGGGCCTACGAGCAGTACTTC | CASSLNRGAYEQYF
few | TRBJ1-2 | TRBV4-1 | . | TGCGCCAGCAGCCAATTTCCCCAGAACTATAGCTACACCTTC | CASSQFPQNYSYTF
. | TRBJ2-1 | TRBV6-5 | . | TGTGCCAGCAGTTGGGTCGCCACGGGGAATGAGCAGTTCTTC | CASSWVATGNEQFF